This T cell receptor (beta chain) derives from a study of blood T cell repertoires in COVID-19. The overall study: Material from acute and convalescent COVID-19 was sourced from the United States, Italy and Spain. PBMCs, B-cell-depleted T cells, or T cells provided the cDNA or gDNA that made up the material.

Looked up from germline, CDR1 is SGHTA and CDR2 is FQGTGA. This CDR3 contains 14 residues. V lost 10 bases and J lost 3, with 18 bases in between. TCRdb's copy holds only in-frame clones and misses some; the assay was immunoSEQ multiplex PCR. The sample lists some 200,000 clones; 87% were seen once. The specimen sequenced was peripheral blood. The chain uses TRBV7-3 and TRBJ1-2; D perhaps matches TRBD1 (6 bases). The receptor was isolated from a woman aged 70-85 years with COVID-19, enrolled during active disease. In DNA form, the CDR3 reads TGTGCCACCCAACCGTACAGGGTCTACTATGGCTACACCTTC. Translation gives CATQPYRVYYGYTF.